These 13 T cell receptor beta chains originate from one sample sequenced in a study of identical twins (dated by TCRdb to about 2016). The library was generated by 5' RACE. Instrument used: Illumina HiSeq 2000. TCRdb reran the public reads through fastp at Q25 and MiXCR, keeping productive beta chains. Each record represents a unique CDR3 protein, reported with the most common genes and DNA among its rows. For this sample the table gives around 550,000 distinct CDR3 sequences, of which nearly 15% were detected only once. 0.44% of the sample belongs to the ten largest clones. These data were also reused for a study on yellow fever vaccine responses in identical twins.

Sequences were obtained from CD4+ T cells sorted from blood. The receptors were gathered from a woman aged 18-35 years in good health.

J is TRBJ2-4 and V is TRBV3-1; 7 nucleotides agree with TRBD1. This CDR3 spans 14 amino acids. Germline-derived CDR1 and CDR2 are LGHDT and YNNKEL (reference sequence). V trimming: 0 bases; J trimming: 12 bases; junction bases outside the gene matches: 8. This CDR3 is CASSQEAGGDTQYF. In DNA form, the CDR3 reads TGTGCCAGCAGCCAAGAAGCAGGGGGTGATACTCAGTACTTC.

This clonotype was seen more than once but under ten times. This rearrangement joins TRBV5-8 to TRBJ2-4; TRBD2 matches 7 bases. This CDR3 contains 14 residues. Germline CDR1 reads SGHTS; CDR2 reads YDEGEE. With 4 bases clipped from V and 4 bases from J, the junction kept 5 bases outside the gene matches. The CDR3 DNA follows: TGTGCCAGCAGCCTGGGACTACCTAAAAACATTCAGTACTTC. This translates into CASSLGLPKNIQYF.

The chain is built from TRBV5-8 and TRBJ2-7; D is unresolved. V lost 8 bases, J lost 2 bases, and 14 bases lay in between. There are 13 residues in the CDR3. Per the germline V gene, CDR1 is SGHTS and CDR2 is YDEGEE. The CDR3: CARGPRPPYEQYF. The CDR3 nucleotides read TGTGCCAGGGGCCCCAGGCCTCCCTACGAGCAGTACTTC.

In this sample, this clonotype turned up a few times. V usage is TRBV6-1 and J usage is TRBJ2-5; 7 bases map to TRBD1. The V segment lost 6 bases and the J segment 2 bases; nucleotides outside the gene matches: 6. From germline, CDR1 is MNHNS and CDR2 SASEGT. The CDR3 has 14 residues. The chain's CDR3 is CASSQSDRQETQYF. The CDR3 coding sequence is TGTGCCAGCAGCCAATCGGACAGGCAAGAGACCCAGTACTTC.

This chain links TRBV6-5 with TRBJ2-7; D ambiguous. Germline V CDR1 and CDR2: MNHEY, SVGAGI. Trimming stripped 4 bases from V and 9 bases from J, with 10 bases between. The length of the CDR3 is 11 residues. CDR3 amino acids: CASSSGSRQYV. CDR3 bases: TGTGCCAGCAGTTCTGGCAGTCGGCAGTACGTC.

V is TRBV9 and J is TRBJ2-7; TRBD1 matches at 9 bases. CDR1 and CDR2 (germline): SGDLS, YYNGEE. V lost 0 bases to trimming and J lost 4 bases; unmatched junction nucleotides: 5. This CDR3 has 15 residues. As DNA, the CDR3 is TGTGCCAGCAGCGTAGTTGGGACAGGGAGTTACGAGCAGTACGTC. Amino acids: CASSVVGTGSYEQYV.

The chain uses TRBV3-1 and TRBJ1-6, with D hard to call. V shed 0 bases and J shed 4 bases, with 13 bases lying between them. This CDR3 spans 17 amino acids. Germline CDR1 is LGHDT and CDR2 is YNNKEL (reference sequence). DNA of the CDR3: TGTGCCAGCAGCCAAGAACGACCGGGAGCGTATAATTCACCCCTCCACTTT. It codes for CASSQERPGAYNSPLHF.

The chain couples TRBV6-1 to TRBJ1-2; D gene ambiguous. The CDR3 runs 12 residues. Germline loops: CDR1 MNHNS, CDR2 SASEGT. V gave up 5 bases and J gave up 7 bases, with 11 bases separating them. CDR3 amino acids: CASSQPYSGYTF. The DNA for the CDR3 is TGTGCCAGCAGTCAGCCGTATTCTGGCTACACCTTC.

The V and J genes are TRBV5-1 and TRBJ1-1; D unclear. Trimming stripped 7 bases from V and 1 base from J, with 14 bases between. Germline-derived CDR1 and CDR2 are SGHRS and YFSETQ. This CDR3 region has 14 residues. In DNA, the CDR3 is TGCGCCAGCGCCCCTCTAGCCCCGAACACTGAAGCTTTCTTT. Translating it yields CASAPLAPNTEAFF.

This clonotype has more than one count but fewer than ten. The rearrangement joins TRBV2 to TRBJ2-4; TRBD2 matches 14 bases. The CDR3 runs to 16 residues. CDR1 is SNHLY, CDR2 FYNNEI, per germline. V lost 6 bases to trimming and J lost 4 bases; unmatched junction nucleotides: 5. The CDR3 DNA reads TGTGCCAGCAGAATAGGACTAGCGGGAGGTAAAAACATTCAGTACTTC. Translation: CASRIGLAGGKNIQYF. The whole variable domain, filled in from reference TRBV2 and TRBJ2-4, reads EPEVTQTPSHQVTQMGQEVILRCVPISNHLYFYWYRQILGQKVEFLVSFYNNEISEKSEIFDDQFSVERPDGSNFTLKIRSTKLEDSAMYFCASRIGLAGGKNIQYFGAGTRLSVL.

This clonotype has only a few counts. This chain joins TRBV27 and TRBJ2-3; 7 bases line up with TRBD2. The V segment lost 2 bases and the J segment 1 base; nucleotides outside the gene matches: 12. Looked up from germline, CDR1 is MNHEY and CDR2 is SMNVEV (reference sequence). The CDR3 consists of 18 residues. This CDR3 is CASSLGYGPAGGTDTQYF. The CDR3 coding sequence is TGTGCCAGCAGTTTAGGGTATGGTCCTGCGGGGGGCACAGATACGCAGTATTTT.

This clonotype was observed many times. The chain carries TRBV7-9 and TRBJ2-2; D is possibly TRBD2 (5 bases). V was clipped by 3 bases and J by 7 bases, with 9 bases between them. The CDR3 covers 13 residues. The germline CDR1 and CDR2 sequences are SEHNR and FQNEAQ (reference sequence). This CDR3 reads CASSLLAGGELFF. Written as DNA, the CDR3 is TGTGCCAGCAGCTTGCTAGCAGGCGGGGAGCTGTTTTTT.

J is TRBJ2-2 and V is TRBV5-1, with D perhaps TRBD1 (5 bases). There are 17 residues in the CDR3. The germline V and J ends were trimmed by 1 base and 6 bases, with 19 bases remaining between them. CDR1 and CDR2 from the germline V gene are SGHRS and YFSETQ. The CDR3 DNA reads TGCGCCAGCAGCTTGAGTACCAGGGTCTCGTCTTCCGGGGAGCTGTTTTTT. This translates into CASSLSTRVSSSGELFF.